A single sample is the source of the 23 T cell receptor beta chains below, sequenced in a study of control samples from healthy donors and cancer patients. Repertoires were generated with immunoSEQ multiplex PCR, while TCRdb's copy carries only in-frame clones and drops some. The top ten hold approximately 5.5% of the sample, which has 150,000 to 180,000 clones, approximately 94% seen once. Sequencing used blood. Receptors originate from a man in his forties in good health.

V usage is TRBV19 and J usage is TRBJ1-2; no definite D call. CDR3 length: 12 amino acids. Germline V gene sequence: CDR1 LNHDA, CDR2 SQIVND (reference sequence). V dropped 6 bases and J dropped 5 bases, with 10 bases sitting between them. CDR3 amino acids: CASSPYQYGYTF. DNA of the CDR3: TGTGCCAGTAGCCCATATCAGTATGGCTACACCTTC.

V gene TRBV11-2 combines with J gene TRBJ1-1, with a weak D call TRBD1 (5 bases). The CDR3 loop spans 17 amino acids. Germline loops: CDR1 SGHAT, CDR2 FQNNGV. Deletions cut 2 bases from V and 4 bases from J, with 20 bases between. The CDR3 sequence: CASSLFSQSTGATEAFF. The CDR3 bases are TGTGCCAGCAGCTTATTTAGCCAAAGTACTGGGGCCACTGAAGCTTTCTTT.

The CDR3 DNA sequence: TGTGCCTGGAGTGGGGTACAGGGGACCTACGAGCAGTACTTC. This sequence encodes CAWSGVQGTYEQYF. The chain combines TRBV30 with TRBJ2-7; the match to TRBD1 covers 7 bases. Trimming took 1 base from V and 2 from J; bases not matched to a gene: 5. Per germline, CDR1 GTSNPN and CDR2 SVGIG (reference sequence). The CDR3 is 14 amino acids. The full variable domain, completed using reference TRBV30 and TRBJ2-7, is SQTIHQWPATLVQPVGSPLSLECTVEGTSNPNLYWYRQAAGRGLQLLFYSVGIGQISSEVPQNLSASRPQDRQFILSSKKLLLSDSGFYLCAWSGVQGTYEQYFGPGTRLTVT.

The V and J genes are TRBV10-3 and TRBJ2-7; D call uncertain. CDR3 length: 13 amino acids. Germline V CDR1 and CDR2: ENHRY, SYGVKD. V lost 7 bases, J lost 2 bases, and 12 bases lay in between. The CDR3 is CAITADSTYEQYF. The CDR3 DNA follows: TGTGCCATCACGGCGGATTCAACCTACGAGCAGTACTTC.

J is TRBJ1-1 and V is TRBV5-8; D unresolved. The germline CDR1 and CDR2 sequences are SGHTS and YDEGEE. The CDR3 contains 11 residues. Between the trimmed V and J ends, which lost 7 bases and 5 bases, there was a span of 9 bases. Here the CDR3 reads CASYPGTEAFF. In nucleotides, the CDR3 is TGTGCCAGCTATCCCGGGACTGAAGCTTTCTTT.

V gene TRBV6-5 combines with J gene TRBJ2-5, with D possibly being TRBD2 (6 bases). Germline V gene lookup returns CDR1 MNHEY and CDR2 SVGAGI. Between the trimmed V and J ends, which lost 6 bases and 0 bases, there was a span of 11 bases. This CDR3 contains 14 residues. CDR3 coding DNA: TGTGCCAGCAGCCTGGGGGGAGACCAAGAGACCCAGTACTTC. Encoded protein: CASSLGGDQETQYF.

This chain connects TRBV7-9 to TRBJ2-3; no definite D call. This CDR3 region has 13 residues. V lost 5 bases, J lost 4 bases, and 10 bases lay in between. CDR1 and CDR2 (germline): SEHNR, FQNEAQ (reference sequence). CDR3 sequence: CASSQSASDTQYF. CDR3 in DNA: TGTGCCAGCAGCCAATCCGCCTCAGATACGCAGTATTTT.

The CDR3 sequence: CASSPETAANYGYTF. The CDR3, as DNA: TGTGCCAGCTCACCGGAGACGGCGGCTAACTATGGCTACACCTTC. The chain uses TRBV18 and TRBJ1-2; D uncertain. CDR3 length: 15 residues. Germline V gene sequence: CDR1 KGHSH, CDR2 LQKENI. V lost 3 bases and J 0 bases, leaving 11 bases between the germline ends.

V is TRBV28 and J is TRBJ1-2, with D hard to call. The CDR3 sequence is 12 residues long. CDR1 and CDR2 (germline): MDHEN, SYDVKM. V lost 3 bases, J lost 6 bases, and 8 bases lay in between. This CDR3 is CASSFRGNGYTF. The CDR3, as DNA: TGTGCCAGCAGTTTTCGCGGGAATGGCTACACCTTC.

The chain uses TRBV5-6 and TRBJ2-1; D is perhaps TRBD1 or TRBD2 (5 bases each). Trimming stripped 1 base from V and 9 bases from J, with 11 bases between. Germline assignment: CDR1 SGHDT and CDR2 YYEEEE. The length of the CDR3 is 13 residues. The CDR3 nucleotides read TGTGCCAGCAGCTTGCGGCAGGGACGTGAGCAGTTCTTC. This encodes CASSLRQGREQFF.

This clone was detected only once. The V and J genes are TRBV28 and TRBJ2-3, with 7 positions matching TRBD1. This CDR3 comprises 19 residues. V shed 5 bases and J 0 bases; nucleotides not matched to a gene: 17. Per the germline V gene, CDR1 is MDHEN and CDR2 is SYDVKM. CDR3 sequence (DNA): TGTGCCAGCAGTCCGCCTTACTACGGGCGACAGGGTAGCACAGATACGCAGTATTTT. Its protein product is CASSPPYYGRQGSTDTQYF.

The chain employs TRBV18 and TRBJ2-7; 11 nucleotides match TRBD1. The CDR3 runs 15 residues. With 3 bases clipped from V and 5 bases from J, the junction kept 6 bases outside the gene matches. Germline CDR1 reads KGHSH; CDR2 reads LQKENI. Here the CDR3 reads CASSPKPGQGDEQYF. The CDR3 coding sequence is TGTGCCAGCTCACCCAAGCCGGGACAGGGGGACGAGCAGTACTTC. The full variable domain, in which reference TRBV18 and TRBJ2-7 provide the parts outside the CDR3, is NAGVMQNPRHLVRRRGQEARLRCSPMKGHSHVYWYRQLPEEGLKFMVYLQKENIIDESGMPKERFSAEFPKEGPSILRIQQVVRGDSAAYFCASSPKPGQGDEQYFGPGTRLTVT.

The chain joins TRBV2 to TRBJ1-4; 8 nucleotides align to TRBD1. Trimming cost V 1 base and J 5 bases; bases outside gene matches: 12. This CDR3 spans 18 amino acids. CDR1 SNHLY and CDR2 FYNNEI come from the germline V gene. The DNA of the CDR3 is TGTGCCAGCAGTGAAGGAGGGGCAGGGGGCAGGACCAATGAAAAACTGTTTTTT. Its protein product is CASSEGGAGGRTNEKLFF.

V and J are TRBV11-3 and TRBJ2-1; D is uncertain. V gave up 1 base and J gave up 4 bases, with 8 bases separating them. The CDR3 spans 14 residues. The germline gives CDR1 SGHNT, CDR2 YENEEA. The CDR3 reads CASSLADGYNEQFF. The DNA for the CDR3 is TGTGCCAGCAGCTTAGCCGACGGGTACAATGAGCAGTTCTTC.

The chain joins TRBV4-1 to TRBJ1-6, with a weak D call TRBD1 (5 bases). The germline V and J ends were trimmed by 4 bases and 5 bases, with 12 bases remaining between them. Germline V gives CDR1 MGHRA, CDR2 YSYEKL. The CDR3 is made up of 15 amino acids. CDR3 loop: CASSPGRADNSPLHF. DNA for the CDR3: TGCGCCAGCAGCCCCGGCAGGGCCGATAATTCACCCCTCCACTTT.

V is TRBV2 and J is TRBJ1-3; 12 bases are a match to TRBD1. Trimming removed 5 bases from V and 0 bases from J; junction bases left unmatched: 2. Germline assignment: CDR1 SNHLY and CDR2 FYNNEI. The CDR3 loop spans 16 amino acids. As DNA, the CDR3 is TGTGCCAGCAGTAAGGGACAGGGGGCCTCTGGAAACACCATATATTTT. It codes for CASSKGQGASGNTIYF.

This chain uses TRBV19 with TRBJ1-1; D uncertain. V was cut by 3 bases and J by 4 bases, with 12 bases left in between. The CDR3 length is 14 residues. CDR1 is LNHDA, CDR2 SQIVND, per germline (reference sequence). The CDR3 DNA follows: TGTGCCAGTAGTATCCAGGCTATCGGCACTGAAGCTTTCTTT. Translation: CASSIQAIGTEAFF.

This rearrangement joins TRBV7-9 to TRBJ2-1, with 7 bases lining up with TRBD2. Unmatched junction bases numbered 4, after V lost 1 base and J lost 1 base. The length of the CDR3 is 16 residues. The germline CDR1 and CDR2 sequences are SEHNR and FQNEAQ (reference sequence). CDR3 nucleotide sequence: TGTGCCAGCAGCTTAGTTCCGGGGGGATCCTACAATGAGCAGTTCTTC. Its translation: CASSLVPGGSYNEQFF.

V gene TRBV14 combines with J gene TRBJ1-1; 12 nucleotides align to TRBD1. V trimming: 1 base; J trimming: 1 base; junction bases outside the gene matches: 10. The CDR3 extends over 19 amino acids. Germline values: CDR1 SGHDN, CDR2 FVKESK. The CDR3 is CASSQGGQGARGKNTEAFF. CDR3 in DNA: TGTGCCAGCAGCCAAGGGGGACAGGGGGCTAGGGGAAAGAACACTGAAGCTTTCTTT.

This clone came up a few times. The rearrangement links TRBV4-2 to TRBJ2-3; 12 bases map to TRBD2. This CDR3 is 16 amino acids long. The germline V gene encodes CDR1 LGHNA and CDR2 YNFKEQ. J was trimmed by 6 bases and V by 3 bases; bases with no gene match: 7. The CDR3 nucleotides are TGTGCCAGCAGCCAGGAAACTAGCGGGGGGTCCGATACGCAGTATTTT. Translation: CASSQETSGGSDTQYF.

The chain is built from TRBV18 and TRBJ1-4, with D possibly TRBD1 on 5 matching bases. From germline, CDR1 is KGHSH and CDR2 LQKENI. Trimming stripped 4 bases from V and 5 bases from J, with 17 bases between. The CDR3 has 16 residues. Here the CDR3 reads CASSLRLPGPNEKLFF. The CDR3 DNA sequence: TGTGCCAGCTCACTGCGACTTCCGGGACCCAATGAAAAACTGTTTTTT.

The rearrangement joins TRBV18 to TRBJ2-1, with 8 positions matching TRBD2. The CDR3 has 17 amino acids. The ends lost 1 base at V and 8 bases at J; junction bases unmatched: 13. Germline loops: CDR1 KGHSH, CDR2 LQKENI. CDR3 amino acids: CASSPRGSGGRGDEQFF. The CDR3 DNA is TGTGCCAGCTCACCACGAGGAAGCGGGGGAAGGGGAGATGAGCAGTTCTTC. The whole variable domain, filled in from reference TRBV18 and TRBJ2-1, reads NAGVMQNPRHLVRRRGQEARLRCSPMKGHSHVYWYRQLPEEGLKFMVYLQKENIIDESGMPKERFSAEFPKEGPSILRIQQVVRGDSAAYFCASSPRGSGGRGDEQFFGPGTRLTVL.

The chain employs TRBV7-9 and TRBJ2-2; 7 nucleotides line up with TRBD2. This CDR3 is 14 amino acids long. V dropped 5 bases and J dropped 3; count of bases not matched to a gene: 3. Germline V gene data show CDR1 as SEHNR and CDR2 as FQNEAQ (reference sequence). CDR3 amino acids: CASSLGGYTGELFF. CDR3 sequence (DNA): TGTGCCAGCAGCCTGGGGGGGTACACCGGGGAGCTGTTTTTT.